This T cell receptor beta chain was recorded in a study of technical replicates of blood from a few donors. Per the germline V gene, CDR1 is WSHSY and CDR2 is SAAADI. The ends were cut back, 3 bases at V and 7 bases at J, with 15 bases in the middle. This CDR3 is 14 amino acids long. The table came from immunoSEQ multiplex PCR; TCRdb's copy has only in-frame clones and leaves some out. This sample has almost 55,000 clones, with about 93% found just once. This clone was seen a single time. This receptor was identified in a human donor in good health. The sample was T cells isolated from PBMCs. The rearrangement links TRBV10-2 to TRBJ2-5, with a possible D match to TRBD1 (6 bases). The CDR3: CASSEVSGDGTQYF. Written as DNA, the CDR3 is TGCGCCAGCAGTGAAGTGTCAGGGGATGGGACCCAGTACTTC.